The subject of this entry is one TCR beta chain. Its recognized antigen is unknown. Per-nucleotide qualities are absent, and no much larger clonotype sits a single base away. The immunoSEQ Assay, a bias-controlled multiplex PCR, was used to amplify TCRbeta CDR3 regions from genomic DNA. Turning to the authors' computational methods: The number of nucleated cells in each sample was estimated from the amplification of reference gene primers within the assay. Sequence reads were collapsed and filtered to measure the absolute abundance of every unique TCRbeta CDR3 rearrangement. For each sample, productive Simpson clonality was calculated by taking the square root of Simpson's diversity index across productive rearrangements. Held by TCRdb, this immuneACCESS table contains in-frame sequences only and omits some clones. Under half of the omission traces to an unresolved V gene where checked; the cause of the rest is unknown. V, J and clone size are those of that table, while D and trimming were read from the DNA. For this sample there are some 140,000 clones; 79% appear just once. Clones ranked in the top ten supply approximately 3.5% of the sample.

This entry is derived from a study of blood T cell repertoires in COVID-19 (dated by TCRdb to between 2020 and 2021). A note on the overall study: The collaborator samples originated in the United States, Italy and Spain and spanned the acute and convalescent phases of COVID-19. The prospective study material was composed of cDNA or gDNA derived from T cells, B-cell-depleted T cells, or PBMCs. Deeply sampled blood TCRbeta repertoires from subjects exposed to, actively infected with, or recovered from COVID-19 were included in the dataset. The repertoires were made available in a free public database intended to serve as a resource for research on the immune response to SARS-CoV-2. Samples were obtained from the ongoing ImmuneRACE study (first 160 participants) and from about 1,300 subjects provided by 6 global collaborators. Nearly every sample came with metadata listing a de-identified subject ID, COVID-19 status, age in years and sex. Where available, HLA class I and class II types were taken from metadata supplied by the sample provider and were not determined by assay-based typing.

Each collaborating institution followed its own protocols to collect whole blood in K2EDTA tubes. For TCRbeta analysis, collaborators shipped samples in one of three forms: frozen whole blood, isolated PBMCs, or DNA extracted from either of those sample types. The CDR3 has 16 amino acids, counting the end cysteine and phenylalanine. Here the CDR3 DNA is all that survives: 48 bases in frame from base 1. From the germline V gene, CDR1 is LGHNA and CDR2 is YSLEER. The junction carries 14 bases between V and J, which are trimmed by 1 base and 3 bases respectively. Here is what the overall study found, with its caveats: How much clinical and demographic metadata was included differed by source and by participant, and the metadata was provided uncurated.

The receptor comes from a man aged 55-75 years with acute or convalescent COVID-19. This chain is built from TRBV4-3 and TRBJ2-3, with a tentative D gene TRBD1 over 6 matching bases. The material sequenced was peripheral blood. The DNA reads TGCGCCAGCAGCCAAGGAGCGGCCAGGGGTACAGATACGCAGTATTTT. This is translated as CASSQGAARGTDTQYF.